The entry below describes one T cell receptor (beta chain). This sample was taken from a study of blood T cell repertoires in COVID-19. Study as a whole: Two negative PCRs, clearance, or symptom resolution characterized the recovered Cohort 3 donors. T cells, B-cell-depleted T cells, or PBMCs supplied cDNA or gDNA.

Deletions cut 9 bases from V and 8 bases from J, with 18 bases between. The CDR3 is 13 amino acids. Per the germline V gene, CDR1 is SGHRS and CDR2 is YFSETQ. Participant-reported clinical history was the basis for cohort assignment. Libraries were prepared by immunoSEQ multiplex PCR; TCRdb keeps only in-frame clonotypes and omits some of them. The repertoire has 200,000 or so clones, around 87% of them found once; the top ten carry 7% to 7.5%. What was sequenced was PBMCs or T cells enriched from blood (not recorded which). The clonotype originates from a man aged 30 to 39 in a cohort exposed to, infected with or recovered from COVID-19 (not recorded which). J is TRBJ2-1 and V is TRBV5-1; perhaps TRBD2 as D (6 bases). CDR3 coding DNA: TGCGCCACGGCGAGGGACGGGACTTATGAGCAGTTCTTC. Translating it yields CATARDGTYEQFF.